A selection of T cell receptor beta chains follows, all from one sample in a study of regulatory T cells in long-lasting Graves disease. TCRdb itself ran the multiplex PCR reads through MiXCR, one entry per CDR3 protein. Of under 300,000 distinct CDR3 sequences listed, 20% to 25% were seen once; the top ten hold about 15%. The input for sequencing was peripheral blood mononuclear cells (PBMCs), taken at new diagnosis, from a patient treated with antithyroid drugs. These receptors came from a female donor with Graves disease. Both conserved end residues are part of each CDR3. Fields, in order: V gene, J gene, D gene, clone size, CDR3 protein, CDR3 DNA. A D gene is named only where the DNA matches it firmly. Only some rows state a clone size, as once, few, many or a class for expanded clones.

TRBV12-3/TRBV12-4	TRBJ2-5	NA	few	CASSRGEEAQYF	TGTGCCAGCAGTCGAGGGGAAGAGGCCCAGTACTTC
TRBV6-1	TRBJ2-7	NA	many	CASGQGTYSSYEQYF	TGTGCCAGCGGCCAGGGGACCTATTCCTCCTACGAGCAGTACTTC
TRBV11-2	TRBJ2-5	NA	many	CASSLAPEETQYF	TGTGCCAGCAGCTTAGCCCCCGAAGAGACCCAGTACTTC
TRBV28	TRBJ2-5	TRBD1	NA	CASSTTGGAKTQYF	TGTGCCAGCAGCACGACAGGGGGCGCGAAGACCCAGTACTTC
TRBV6-1	TRBJ2-7	TRBD2	many	CASIPSAGESSYEQYF	TGTGCCAGCATCCCCTCGGCGGGAGAGTCTTCCTACGAGCAGTACTTC
TRBV12-3/TRBV12-4	TRBJ1-4	NA	NA	CASSEAGTGNEKLFF	TGTGCCAGCAGTGAAGCAGGGACGGGGAATGAAAAACTGTTTTTT
TRBV2	TRBJ1-1	NA	few	CASSDVWGGMNTEAFF	TGTGCCAGCAGTGATGTATGGGGGGGCATGAACACTGAAGCTTTCTTT
TRBV19	TRBJ1-2	TRBD1	many	CASIRSGGSSLSNYGYTF	TGTGCCAGTATTCGGTCAGGGGGCTCAAGCTTGTCGAACTATGGCTACACCTTC
TRBV19	TRBJ1-1	NA	many	CASRRTMTTEAFF	TGTGCCAGTAGGCGTACGATGACAACTGAAGCTTTCTTT
TRBV4-2	TRBJ1-2	NA	NA	CASSQDLGKDYGYTF	TGTGCCAGCAGCCAAGATCTCGGTAAAGACTATGGCTACACCTTC
TRBV27	TRBJ2-5	NA	many	CASSSSFGLQETQYF	TGTGCCAGCAGTTCTAGTTTCGGCCTCCAAGAGACCCAGTACTTC
TRBV11-3	TRBJ2-5	TRBD2	many	CASRRGEAETQYF	TGTGCCAGCAGACGGGGGGAGGCAGAGACCCAGTACTTC
TRBV5-5	TRBJ2-2	TRBD2	many	CASSLAGGNTGELFF	TGTGCCAGCAGTTTAGCGGGGGGGAACACCGGGGAGCTGTTTTTT
TRBV29-1	TRBJ2-7	NA	many	CSVEFGSAYEQYF	TGCAGCGTTGAGTTCGGATCGGCTTACGAGCAGTACTTC
TRBV7-2	TRBJ1-1	NA	many	CASSFSVNTEAFF	TGTGCCAGCAGCTTTTCGGTGAACACTGAAGCTTTCTTT
TRBV12-3/TRBV12-4	TRBJ1-3	TRBD1	few	CASSLGTGVGNTIYF	TGTGCCAGCAGTTTAGGCACAGGGGTTGGAAACACCATATATTTT
TRBV7-2	TRBJ2-1	NA	many	CASSGGTALGEQFF	TGTGCCAGCAGCGGCGGGACTGCCCTGGGTGAGCAGTTCTTC
TRBV4-3	TRBJ2-3	TRBD2	NA	CASSQDSSGRTDTQYF	TGCGCCAGCAGCCAAGATTCGAGCGGGAGGACAGATACGCAGTATTTT
TRBV5-6	TRBJ1-1	NA	NA	CASRPPGVGGGLGVTEAFF	TGTGCCAGCAGACCCCCCGGCGTAGGGGGTGGACTCGGGGTCACTGAAGCTTTCTTT
TRBV20-1	TRBJ1-5	NA	many	CSAREANQPQHF	TGCAGTGCTAGAGAGGCTAATCAGCCCCAGCATTTT
TRBV4-3	TRBJ2-3	NA	NA	CASSLEGSGDTQYF	TGCGCCAGCAGCCTAGAGGGATCCGGCGATACGCAGTATTTT
TRBV3-1	TRBJ1-6	NA	many	CASSSRVGSPLHF	TGTGCCAGCAGCTCAAGGGTCGGATCACCCCTCCACTTT
TRBV28	TRBJ2-3	TRBD2	many	CASSLRDYSTDTQYF	TGTGCCAGCAGTTTACGGGACTATAGCACAGATACGCAGTATTTT
TRBV30	TRBJ2-1	TRBD2	few	CAWKDGLAGVSHEQFF	TGTGCCTGGAAAGACGGACTAGCGGGAGTAAGTCATGAGCAGTTCTTC
TRBV4-2	TRBJ1-2	NA	few	CASSSPGGGGYGYTF	TGTGCCAGCAGCTCACCCGGGGGGGGAGGTTATGGCTACACCTTC
TRBV7-3	TRBJ1-1	NA	once	CASSLGKAIAEAFF	TGTGCCAGCAGCTTAGGGAAAGCGATCGCTGAAGCTTTCTTT
TRBV15	TRBJ1-6	NA	many	CATSTRRGGDPSSPLHF	TGTGCCACCAGCACCCGGAGAGGAGGGGACCCTAGTTCACCCCTCCACTTT
TRBV4-1	TRBJ1-1	NA	NA	CASSQADILNTEAFF	TGCGCCAGCAGCCAAGCAGACATCCTGAACACTGAAGCTTTCTTC
TRBV12-3/TRBV12-4	TRBJ2-3	TRBD1	many	CASSLSSDRGKDTQYF	TGTGCCAGCAGTTTGTCATCGGACAGGGGGAAAGATACGCAGTATTTT
TRBV7-9	TRBJ1-5	TRBD1	many	CASSPQGGSNQPQHF	TGTGCCAGCAGTCCACAGGGGGGGAGCAATCAGCCCCAGCATTTT
TRBV30	TRBJ2-7	NA	many	CAWSAGQWSYEQYF	TGTGCCTGGAGCGCGGGGCAGTGGTCCTACGAGCAGTACTTC
TRBV7-2	TRBJ2-5	NA	few	CASSTGQWPTQETQYF	TGTGCCAGCAGCACCGGACAGTGGCCAACTCAAGAGACCCAGTACTTC
TRBV24-1	TRBJ2-1	NA	few	CATSDPKFRDGAVEQFF	TGTGCCACCAGTGACCCTAAGTTCCGGGACGGGGCGGTTGAGCAGTTCTTC
TRBV15	TRBJ2-6	NA	NA	CATSRDLGRVLTF	TGTGCCACCAGCAGAGATCTCGGTCGGGTCCTGACTTTC
TRBV29-1	TRBJ2-2	NA	NA	CSAGDGLNTGELFF	TGCAGCGCTGGGGACGGACTCAACACCGGGGAGCTGTTTTTT
TRBV10-3	TRBJ2-2	NA	many	CAISEGGSGELFF	TGTGCCATCAGTGAGGGGGGCTCCGGGGAGCTGTTTTTT
TRBV20-1	TRBJ1-4	TRBD1	many	CSARGGGGDEKLFF	TGCAGTGCTAGAGGTGGAGGGGGCGATGAAAAACTGTTTTTT
TRBV7-9	TRBJ2-4	NA	many	CASSVRVGGAHNIQYF	TGTGCCAGCAGCGTTAGGGTCGGGGGAGCTCACAACATTCAGTACTTC
TRBV5-1	TRBJ2-3	TRBD1	many	CASSLTGGRTDTQYF	TGCGCCAGCAGCTTGACAGGGGGCCGCACAGATACGCAGTATTTT
TRBV5-4	TRBJ2-7	TRBD1	NA	CASSLGPRQGLVHEQYF	TGTGCCAGCAGCTTGGGGCCGAGACAGGGGTTGGTCCACGAGCAGTACTTC
TRBV9	TRBJ1-6	NA	NA	CASSVDTGTLHF	TGTGCCAGCAGCGTAGATACAGGGACACTCCACTTT
TRBV6-5	TRBJ1-1	TRBD1	many	CASSYKTGRATEAFF	TGTGCCAGCAGTTACAAGACAGGGCGGGCCACTGAAGCTTTCTTT